This passage covers 5 T cell receptor beta chains from one sample sequenced in a study of blood T cell repertoires in COVID-19 (dated by TCRdb to about 2020). Library construction relied on the immunoSEQ multiplex PCR assay. Entries here come from immuneACCESS through TCRdb and include only in-frame sequences with V and J called. Some clones fail to appear in such tables; in the studies checked, an unresolved V gene covers under half of the shortfall, and the cause of the remainder is unknown. In all, the sample holds about 200,000 clones, and approximately 81% of those were seen once. The ten largest clones take up less than 5.5% of the sample. Sequencing was performed on peripheral blood. The receptors were sampled from a woman of 80 years or more with acute or convalescent COVID-19.

J is TRBJ1-2 and V is TRBV2, with TRBD1 identical over 7 bases. This CDR3 spans 14 amino acids. After removal of 2 bases from V and 3 bases from J, the junction contained 3 bases not matched to a gene. CDR1 and CDR2 from the germline V gene are SNHLY and FYNNEI. The DNA for the CDR3 is TGTGCCAGCAGTGAACAGGGGGTCGACTATGGCTACACCTTC. This gives the protein CASSEQGVDYGYTF.

The J gene is TRBJ2-7, the V gene TRBV7-2; 10 nucleotides align to TRBD2. V was clipped by 0 bases and J by 4 bases; unmatched bases: 9. The CDR3 is 17 amino acids. Looked up from germline, CDR1 is SGHTA and CDR2 is FQGNSA. The CDR3 DNA follows: TGTGCCAGCAGCTTAGCTCAGCTAGCGGGAGTTAGGTACGAGCAGTACTTC. It encodes CASSLAQLAGVRYEQYF.

The CDR3 DNA sequence: TGTGCCAGCACTAGCGGTATGCGGGGGACCCAGTACTTC. It specifies CASTSGMRGTQYF. This chain joins TRBV2 and TRBJ2-5; TRBD2 matches at 7 bases. This CDR3 region has 13 residues. CDR1 and CDR2 (germline): SNHLY, FYNNEI. V shed 7 bases, J shed 7 bases, and the junction held 9 bases outside the gene matches.

Notes on this clone: Sequence at one end of the junction differs from germline and may be a read error. The chain recombines TRBV27 with TRBJ1-5, with TRBD1 matching over 7 bases. Germline CDR1 is MNHEY and CDR2 is SMNVEV (reference sequence). The CDR3 is 14 amino acids. DNA for the CDR3: TGTGCCAGCAGTCTAAGACAGGGCAACCAGCCCCAGCATTTT. It is translated as CASSLRQGNQPQHF.

The rearrangement joins TRBV18 to TRBJ1-2; 11 bases fit TRBD1. V trimming: 4 bases; J trimming: 7 bases; junction bases outside the gene matches: 2. The CDR3 contains 13 residues. CDR1 is KGHSH and CDR2 is LQKENI in the germline V gene. The CDR3 DNA is TGTGCCAGCTCACGGACAGGGGGCTCTGGCTACACCTTC. Translating it yields CASSRTGGSGYTF. The variable domain in full, completed from reference TRBV18 and TRBJ1-2, reads NAGVMQNPRHLVRRRGQEARLRCSPMKGHSHVYWYRQLPEEGLKFMVYLQKENIIDESGMPKERFSAEFPKEGPSILRIQQVVRGDSAAYFCASSRTGGSGYTFGSGTRLTVV.